The 26 T cell receptor beta chains below were found in one sample sequenced in a study of shared clonotypes between healthy human individuals. Produced via immunoSEQ multiplex PCR; TCRdb's table is partial and in-frame only. The sample holds some 1.5 million clones, roughly 96% seen once. The specimen sequenced was naive CD4+ T cells sorted from blood. The subset was: CD45RA+ positively selected. These receptors were obtained from a man under 40 in good health.

The J gene is TRBJ1-1, the V gene TRBV5-1; weak D call: TRBD1 (5 bases). The germline V and J ends were trimmed by 0 bases and 1 base, with 19 bases remaining between them. The CDR3 runs 18 residues. Germline lookup yields CDR1 SGHRS and CDR2 YFSETQ. The CDR3 spells CASSLGGVPVRGNTEAFF. In DNA, the CDR3 is TGCGCCAGCAGCTTGGGAGGGGTCCCAGTTAGGGGGAACACTGAAGCTTTCTTT.

The chain links TRBV5-5 to TRBJ2-5; 7 bases align to TRBD1. Near its end, the DNA agrees better with TRBJ2-7, so the J call may be wrong. This CDR3 is 15 amino acids long. CDR1 and CDR2 from the germline V gene are SGHKS and YYEKEE (reference sequence). The chain's CDR3 is CASSLSAGGTYEQYF. In DNA form, the CDR3 reads TGTGCCAGCAGCTTGAGTGCAGGGGGAACCTACGAGCAGTACTTC.

This clone was observed a single time. V is TRBV19 and J is TRBJ2-1; 10 bases line up with TRBD2. Germline V gene lookup returns CDR1 LNHDA and CDR2 SQIVND (reference sequence). The trim removed 3 bases at V and 7 bases at J, leaving 3 bases unmatched. The CDR3 is 14 amino acids. The CDR3 DNA reads as TGTGCCAGTAGTATCCGTAGCGGGAGGAATGAGCAGTTCTTC. This sequence encodes CASSIRSGRNEQFF.

V is TRBV5-6 and J is TRBJ2-3; 7 positions agree with TRBD1. Looked up from germline, CDR1 is SGHDT and CDR2 is YYEEEE. J was trimmed by 2 bases and V by 0 bases; bases with no gene match: 3. This CDR3 has 15 amino acids. In DNA form, the CDR3 reads TGTGCCAGCAGCTTGGGCAGGGGGACCACAGATACGCAGTATTTT. Translated, it gives CASSLGRGTTDTQYF.

This clone was found once. The DNA of the CDR3 is TGTGCCAGCAGCTTAGCGGGAGCCCCCCTCAATGAGCAGTTCTTC. Residues: CASSLAGAPLNEQFF. The chain links TRBV5-4 to TRBJ2-1; 8 bases match TRBD2. Losses at the gene ends were 2 bases for V and 6 bases for J; bases not matched to a gene: 7. CDR1 SGHNT and CDR2 YYREEE come from the germline V gene (reference sequence). The CDR3 totals 15 residues.

Comments on this clone: Other DNA sequences in the sample encode the same CDR3. The CDR3 DNA reads as TGTGCCAGCAGCGTAGGGGTAGGGAGCTCCTACGAGCAGTACTTC. Its protein product is CASSVGVGSSYEQYF. The chain uses TRBV9 and TRBJ2-7, with D possibly matching TRBD2 (5 bases). CDR1 and CDR2 (germline): SGDLS, YYNGEE. Trimming cost V 0 bases and J 0 bases, with 10 bases left between them. The CDR3 loop spans 15 amino acids.

The rearrangement uses TRBV18 and TRBJ1-2; D unresolved. In germline, CDR1 is KGHSH, CDR2 LQKENI. The CDR3 spans 14 residues. V shed 6 bases and J shed 5 bases, with 16 bases lying between them. CDR3 amino acids: CASSLYREAYGYTF. CDR3 in DNA: TGTGCCAGCTCTCTTTATCGGGAAGCGTATGGCTACACCTTC.

The rearrangement joins TRBV11-3 to TRBJ2-5; 7 bases fit TRBD1. Germline CDR1 and CDR2: SGHNT and YENEEA. There are 14 residues in the CDR3. V dropped 5 bases and J dropped 5; count of bases not matched to a gene: 8. CDR3 DNA: TGTGCCAGCAGCCCCGGACAGGAGATGGAGACCCAGTACTTC. Protein product: CASSPGQEMETQYF.

The rearrangement links TRBV9 to TRBJ2-3; TRBD1 is a possible D gene (5 bases). Per the germline V gene, CDR1 is SGDLS and CDR2 is YYNGEE. Trimming cost V 2 bases and J 2 bases, with 12 bases left between them. The CDR3 is 15 residues long. DNA for the CDR3: TGTGCCAGCAGCGTGGACATGCGAAACACAGATACGCAGTATTTT. Its translation is CASSVDMRNTDTQYF.

The rearrangement joins TRBV6-6 to TRBJ2-7; no clear D. CDR3 size: 12 residues. Trimming shortened V by 5 bases and J by 0 bases, and 5 bases separated the two germline ends. Germline loops: CDR1 MNHNY, CDR2 SVGAGI (reference sequence). The CDR3 DNA follows: TGTGCCAGCAGTCAGAGCTCCTACGAGCAGTACTTC. The encoded protein is CASSQSSYEQYF.

This clone has a single count. J is TRBJ1-2 and V is TRBV6-6; the D is unclear. Germline V CDR1 and CDR2: MNHNY, SVGAGI (reference sequence). The CDR3 totals 12 residues. Trimming cost V 8 bases and J 2 bases, with 9 bases left between them. CDR3 sequence: CASLGGNYGYTF. As DNA, the CDR3 is TGTGCCAGCCTGGGCGGGAACTATGGCTACACCTTC.

The chain recombines TRBV6-1 with TRBJ1-5; D may be TRBD1 (5 bases). The CDR3 has 16 amino acids. Per germline, CDR1 MNHNS and CDR2 SASEGT. Trimming stripped 3 bases from V and 8 bases from J, with 20 bases between. The CDR3 region is CASSDLIGERGKPQHF. The CDR3 nucleotides read TGTGCCAGCAGTGATCTGATAGGGGAGAGGGGAAAGCCCCAGCATTTT.

The DNA of the CDR3 is TGTGCCAGCAGTTTCCTGGGTGGGAGCACAGATACGCAGTATTTT. It yields the protein CASSFLGGSTDTQYF. The chain employs TRBV28 and TRBJ2-3; D not resolved. The germline gives CDR1 MDHEN, CDR2 SYDVKM. The CDR3 is made up of 15 amino acids. Between the trimmed V and J ends, which lost 3 bases and 0 bases, there was a span of 10 bases.

The chain employs TRBV5-1 and TRBJ1-2; TRBD1 matches 7 bases. CDR3 length equals 14 residues. CDR1 is SGHRS, CDR2 YFSETQ, per germline. V dropped 3 bases and J dropped 5; count of bases not matched to a gene: 7. CDR3 sequence: CASSSGQAPYGYTF. DNA for the CDR3: TGCGCCAGCAGCTCAGGACAGGCTCCTTATGGCTACACCTTC. The full variable domain, completed using reference TRBV5-1 and TRBJ1-2, is KAGVTQTPRYLIKTRGQQVTLSCSPISGHRSVSWYQQTPGQGLQFLFEYFSETQRNKGNFPGRFSGRQFSNSRSEMNVSTLELGDSALYLCASSSGQAPYGYTFGSGTRLTVV.

The rearrangement links TRBV19 to TRBJ2-1; perhaps D is TRBD1 or TRBD2 (5 bases each). CDR1 is LNHDA, CDR2 SQIVND, per germline (reference sequence). V was cut by 3 bases and J by 8 bases, with 17 bases left in between. The CDR3 is 15 amino acids. This CDR3 reads CASSMIGTPTHEQFF. In nucleotides, the CDR3 is TGTGCCAGTAGTATGATTGGGACCCCCACCCATGAGCAGTTCTTC.

This chain joins TRBV10-3 and TRBJ2-7; 10 bases align to TRBD2. Germline lookup yields CDR1 ENHRY and CDR2 SYGVKD. With V trimmed by 3 bases and J by 3 bases, 8 bases remained unmatched. The CDR3 covers 16 residues. The CDR3 loop reads CAISDESASGSYEQYF. In DNA, the CDR3 is TGTGCCATCAGTGACGAATCGGCTAGCGGGAGCTACGAGCAGTACTTC.

The rearrangement uses TRBV27 and TRBJ2-7; 16 bases are a match to TRBD2. Germline CDR1 and CDR2: MNHEY and SMNVEV (reference sequence). J gave up 5 bases and V 4 bases, and 8 bases lay outside the gene matches. There are 17 residues in the CDR3. The CDR3 loop is CASSSHRGLAGGHEQYF. CDR3 sequence (DNA): TGTGCCAGCAGTTCTCACAGGGGACTAGCGGGAGGGCACGAGCAGTACTTC.

As to this clone: A read error may account for a junction end that differs from germline. The chain employs TRBV19 and TRBJ2-2; D remains ambiguous. The CDR3 is 14 amino acids. Germline CDR1 is LNHDA and CDR2 is SQIVND (reference sequence). Here the CDR3 DNA reads TGTGCCAGTGCGACTCTCCCGAACACTGGGGAGCTGTTTTTT. Translated: CASATLPNTGELFF.

The chain couples TRBV11-2 to TRBJ2-1; D not certain. This CDR3 spans 12 amino acids. The germline V gene has CDR1 SGHAT and CDR2 FQNNGV. Trimming stripped 8 bases from V and 5 bases from J, with 10 bases between. CDR3 coding DNA: TGTGCCAGCCGTCTGGCGGACAATGAGCAGTTCTTC. Its protein is CASRLADNEQFF.

This clone has a single count. J is TRBJ2-2 and V is TRBV6-4; tentatively, D is TRBD1 (5 bases). This CDR3 spans 14 amino acids. Trimming took 7 bases from V and 3 from J, leaving 12 bases between them. CDR1 is MRHNA, CDR2 SNTAGT, per germline. CDR3 amino acids: CASMQGTDTGELFF. The CDR3 DNA reads TGTGCCAGCATGCAGGGTACGGACACCGGGGAGCTGTTTTTT.

This chain joins TRBV19 and TRBJ2-5; 12 bases match TRBD2. The CDR3 has 17 amino acids. Trimming at V came to 5 bases and at J to 2 bases, leaving 9 bases not matched to a gene. CDR1 is LNHDA, CDR2 SQIVND, per germline (reference sequence). CDR3 sequence (DNA): TGTGCCAGTAGTTCCTCACGACTAGCGGGGGTACAAGAGACCCAGTACTTC. Encoded protein: CASSSSRLAGVQETQYF.

V and J are TRBV7-9 and TRBJ1-1; 7 bases are a match to TRBD1. The CDR3 sequence is 15 residues long. Germline V lookup: CDR1 SEHNR, CDR2 FQNEAQ (reference sequence). Losses at the gene ends were 4 bases for V and 1 base for J; bases not matched to a gene: 6. CDR3 bases: TGTGCCAGCAGCTCAAGACAGGGAGCGAACACTGAAGCTTTCTTT. This translates into CASSSRQGANTEAFF. Full variable domain (rest looked up from reference TRBV7-9 and TRBJ1-1): DTGVSQNPRHKITKRGQNVTFRCDPISEHNRLYWYRQTLGQGPEFLTYFQNEAQLEKSRLLSDRFSAERPKGSFSTLEIQRTEQGDSAMYLCASSSRQGANTEAFFGQGTRLTVV.

The chain has TRBV11-2 and TRBJ2-1, with D unclear. V was clipped by 3 bases and J by 9 bases, with 12 bases between them. The CDR3 sequence is 13 residues long. The germline gives CDR1 SGHAT, CDR2 FQNNGV. In DNA form, the CDR3 reads TGTGCCAGCAGCTTCCAGCTTTCGGGTGAGCAGTTCTTC. Residues: CASSFQLSGEQFF.

The gene calls are TRBV7-2 and TRBJ1-2, with 8 bases that match TRBD1. Germline V gene data show CDR1 as SGHTA and CDR2 as FQGNSA. Trimming removed 1 base from V and 5 bases from J; junction bases left unmatched: 6. The CDR3 runs to 15 residues. CDR3 sequence (DNA): TGTGCCAGCAGCTTAGGAACAGGGGGTCTTTATGGCTACACCTTC. It translates to CASSLGTGGLYGYTF.

This chain uses TRBV19 with TRBJ2-1; 8 bases are shared with TRBD1. This CDR3 comprises 19 residues. CDR1 is LNHDA, CDR2 SQIVND, per germline (reference sequence). Germline trimming cut 4 bases from V and 2 bases from J; bases unmatched to any gene: 16. The CDR3 spells CASSRSGQANKPTYNEQFF. The CDR3 DNA reads as TGTGCCAGTAGTAGGTCGGGACAGGCTAATAAACCAACCTACAATGAGCAGTTCTTC. Full variable domain (outside the CDR3, taken from reference TRBV19 and TRBJ2-1): DGGITQSPKYLFRKEGQNVTLSCEQNLNHDAMYWYRQDPGQGLRLIYYSQIVNDFQKGDIAEGYSVSREKKESFPLTVTSAQKNPTAFYLCASSRSGQANKPTYNEQFFGPGTRLTVL.

This chain uses TRBV10-3 with TRBJ1-1; 9 bases align to TRBD1. CDR1 ENHRY and CDR2 SYGVKD come from the germline V gene. The trim removed 7 bases at V and 3 bases at J, leaving 6 bases unmatched. This CDR3 spans 14 amino acids. In DNA form, the CDR3 reads TGTGCCATCACCGGGACAGGGATTCACACTGAAGCTTTCTTT. Residues: CAITGTGIHTEAFF.